The 18 T cell receptor beta chains reported below all come from one sample, sequenced in a study of T cells in tuberculosis. Time point described: new active TB diagnosis, blood taken before or within 7 days of starting treatment. Some clones are missing from TCRdb's copy, which holds only in-frame ones; the method was immunoSEQ multiplex PCR. Of some 40,000 clones listed, roughly 94% are singletons. This specimen was PBMCs, taken at tuberculosis diagnosis. The origin of the receptors is an adult with tuberculosis.

This chain uses TRBV29-1 with TRBJ2-7, with 8 nucleotides matching TRBD2. This CDR3 contains 13 residues. Germline-derived CDR1 and CDR2 are SQVTM and ANQGSEA. The ends lost 5 bases at V and 3 bases at J; junction bases unmatched: 6. The CDR3 DNA reads as TGCAGCGTTCGGGGGGGCCTGTTCTACGAGCAGTACTTC. Translating it yields CSVRGGLFYEQYF.

The V and J genes are TRBV29-1 and TRBJ1-2; TRBD1 matches 8 bases. CDR1 SQVTM and CDR2 ANQGSEA come from the germline V gene. This CDR3 contains 14 residues. The V segment lost 1 base and the J segment 6 bases; nucleotides outside the gene matches: 7. CDR3 nucleotides: TGCAGCGTTGAAGGGGACAGGTACCGAAATGGCTACACCTTC. Encoded protein: CSVEGDRYRNGYTF.

The chain carries TRBV29-1 and TRBJ1-2; D might be TRBD1 (6 bases). Deletions cut 3 bases from V and 2 bases from J, with 22 bases between. The CDR3 has 17 residues. Germline CDR1 SQVTM, CDR2 ANQGSEA. CDR3: CSVDGSRMSRGNYGYTF. Written as DNA, the CDR3 is TGCAGCGTTGATGGGTCTCGAATGTCTAGGGGGAACTATGGCTACACCTTC.

The rearrangement links TRBV11-2 to TRBJ1-2; 11 bases are shared with TRBD1. There are 18 residues in the CDR3. In germline, CDR1 is SGHAT, CDR2 FQNNGV. The V gene end was trimmed by 5 bases and the J gene end by 4 bases; junction bases not matched to a gene: 15. The CDR3: CASSPGGTGGFLLYGYTF. CDR3 DNA sequence: TGTGCCAGCAGCCCAGGCGGGACAGGGGGATTCTTGCTCTATGGCTACACCTTC.

J is TRBJ2-7 and V is TRBV9; TRBD1 agrees at 9 bases. Germline V gene lookup returns CDR1 SGDLS and CDR2 YYNGEE. With V trimmed by 4 bases and J by 6 bases, 5 bases remained unmatched. The CDR3 has 13 amino acids. The CDR3 protein is CASSPGTGPEQYF. The CDR3, as DNA: TGTGCCAGCAGCCCCGGGACAGGGCCCGAGCAGTACTTC.

This chain uses TRBV5-6 with TRBJ2-7, with TRBD2 identical over 11 bases. The CDR3 contains 15 residues. V lost 2 bases to trimming and J lost 4 bases; unmatched junction nucleotides: 5. The germline gives CDR1 SGHDT, CDR2 YYEEEE. The CDR3 region has the DNA TGTGCCAGCAGCTTATCACTAGCGGGGGCGTACGAGCAGTACTTC. Protein sequence: CASSLSLAGAYEQYF. Combining the CDR3 with reference TRBV5-6 and TRBJ2-7 gives the whole variable domain DAGVTQSPTHLIKTRGQQVTLRCSPKSGHDTVSWYQQALGQGPQFIFQYYEEEERQRGNFPDRFSGHQFPNYSSELNVNALLLGDSALYLCASSLSLAGAYEQYFGPGTRLTVT.

The rearrangement joins TRBV7-6 to TRBJ2-7, with 7 positions matching TRBD1. This CDR3 has 15 amino acids. CDR1 SGHVS and CDR2 FNYEAQ come from the germline V gene. Losses at the gene ends were 0 bases for V and 5 bases for J; bases not matched to a gene: 7. The CDR3 region has the DNA TGTGCCAGCAGCTTAGCGCTCCAGGGGGTAAACGAGCAGTACTTC. This encodes CASSLALQGVNEQYF.

The chain has TRBV4-1 and TRBJ2-5; TRBD2 matches 11 bases. The CDR3 has 15 residues. Trimming at V came to 4 bases and at J to 4 bases, leaving 5 bases not matched to a gene. Germline-derived CDR1 and CDR2 are MGHRA and YSYEKL. For the CDR3, the DNA is TGCGCCAGCAGCCCCTCCACTAGCGGGGGAGAGACCCAGTACTTC. Amino acid sequence: CASSPSTSGGETQYF.

The chain is built from TRBV27 and TRBJ2-5; maybe TRBD2 (6 bases). Germline CDR1 reads MNHEY; CDR2 reads SMNVEV (reference sequence). The CDR3 is 13 amino acids. Trimming removed 9 bases from V and 7 bases from J, with 18 bases in between. CDR3 sequence: CARTSRGFRTQYF. The CDR3 DNA sequence: TGTGCCAGGACGTCACGGGGGTTTAGGACCCAGTACTTC.

The chain carries TRBV2 and TRBJ2-2, with TRBD1 as a possible D gene (5 bases). The CDR3 runs 14 residues. Trimming stripped 5 bases from V and 6 bases from J, with 13 bases between. CDR1 is SNHLY, CDR2 FYNNEI, per germline. In DNA, the CDR3 is TGTGCCAGCAGTACCCAAGGGGTTGCCGGGGAGCTGTTTTTT. Translating it yields CASSTQGVAGELFF.

V gene TRBV9 combines with J gene TRBJ2-3; tentative D call: TRBD2 (7 bases). The CDR3 has 17 amino acids. CDR1 is SGDLS, CDR2 YYNGEE, per germline. V dropped 0 bases and J dropped 5 bases, with 19 bases sitting between them. CDR3 in DNA: TGTGCCAGCAGCGTAGCTAGGACGGGGGGCCGGATAGATACGCAGTATTTT. The encoded protein is CASSVARTGGRIDTQYF. The complete variable domain, with remaining parts taken from reference TRBV9 and TRBJ2-3, reads DSGVTQTPKHLITATGQRVTLRCSPRSGDLSVYWYQQSLDQGLQFLIQYYNGEERAKGNILERFSAQQFPDLHSELNLSSLELGDSALYFCASSVARTGGRIDTQYFGPGTRLTVL.

The chain combines TRBV25-1 with TRBJ1-6, with a weak D call TRBD1 (6 bases). V shed 3 bases and J shed 4 bases, with 10 bases lying between them. Germline V lookup: CDR1 MGHDK, CDR2 SYGVNS. This CDR3 is 15 amino acids long. This CDR3 is CASSEPGVYNSPLHF. CDR3 nucleotide sequence: TGTGCCAGCAGTGAGCCAGGGGTTTATAATTCACCCCTCCACTTT.

The chain combines TRBV11-2 with TRBJ1-3, with 9 bases that match TRBD1. Germline V gene sequence: CDR1 SGHAT, CDR2 FQNNGV. The J segment lost 3 bases and the V segment lost 5 bases, leaving 5 bases of the junction unmatched. This CDR3 region has 15 residues. Here the CDR3 reads CASSPGTGFGNTIYF. CDR3 DNA: TGTGCCAGCAGCCCAGGGACAGGGTTTGGAAACACCATATATTTT.

The chain has TRBV7-9 and TRBJ2-1, with 12 positions matching TRBD2. CDR1 is SEHNR, CDR2 FQNEAQ, per germline (reference sequence). This CDR3 has 18 residues. V shed 5 bases and J 4 bases; nucleotides not matched to a gene: 12. CDR3 region: CASSPRLAGATLYNEQFF. CDR3 coding DNA: TGTGCCAGCAGCCCGAGACTAGCGGGGGCCACCCTTTACAATGAGCAGTTCTTC.

The chain joins TRBV27 to TRBJ2-4, with D uncertain. The germline V gene has CDR1 MNHEY and CDR2 SMNVEV (reference sequence). Trimming took 8 bases from V and 5 from J, leaving 16 bases between them. The CDR3 is 14 amino acids. CDR3 in DNA: TGTGCCAGCGGCCCAAGGAAACGGGAAAACATTCAGTACTTC. The encoded protein is CASGPRKRENIQYF.

The chain has TRBV28 and TRBJ2-3; 9 bases line up with TRBD2. Germline V gene sequence: CDR1 MDHEN, CDR2 SYDVKM. J gave up 4 bases and V 3 bases, and 5 bases lay outside the gene matches. This CDR3 has 15 amino acids. CDR3 nucleotide sequence: TGTGCCAGCAGTTTTGGCGGGGGGGCCGCAGATACGCAGTATTTT. Amino acid sequence: CASSFGGGAADTQYF.

The chain has TRBV6-1 and TRBJ1-2; D possibly corresponds to TRBD1 (5 bases). The CDR3 consists of 13 residues. The V gene lost 1 base and the J gene lost 8 bases, with 11 bases spanning the gap. CDR1 is MNHNS, CDR2 SASEGT, per germline. DNA for the CDR3: TGTGCCAGCAGTGAAGAGGGGTTTAGAGGCTACACCTTC. Its translation is CASSEEGFRGYTF.

Here the CDR3 DNA reads TGCGCCAGCAGCCAAGTTCCCCAGGGGAAAGTCTCCTATAATTCACCCCTCCACTTT. This codes for CASSQVPQGKVSYNSPLHF. The chain combines TRBV4-3 with TRBJ1-6; possibly TRBD1 for D (6 bases). CDR3 length: 19 residues. The germline V gene has CDR1 LGHNA and CDR2 YSLEER. The V gene lost 1 base and the J gene lost 0 bases, with 16 bases spanning the gap.